Listed below are T cell receptor beta chains from one sample, sequenced in a study of blood T cell repertoires in COVID-19. TCRdb keeps only in-frame clones here, not all; method: immunoSEQ multiplex PCR. The sample records 200,000 to 300,000 clones, roughly 90% being singletons. The specimen was peripheral blood. These receptors were obtained from a man in his 60s with acute or convalescent COVID-19. The CDR3 runs from the conserved cysteine through the conserved F or W. The D gene is left open where the match is weak. Clone size appears in some rows only: once, few, many, or a class for an expanded clone.

TRBV29-1	TRBD2	-	TRBJ2-7	CSVEREGRREQYF	TGCAGCGTTGAGCGGGAGGGCCGAAGGGAGCAGTACTTC
TRBV11-2	TRBD1	few	TRBJ2-5	CASSIDRDRGRETQYF	TGTGCCAGCAGCATTGACCGGGACAGGGGGCGAGAGACCCAGTACTTC
TRBV19	-	-	TRBJ1-1	CASRPNAGADTEAFF	TGTGCCAGTAGACCAAACGCGGGCGCCGACACTGAAGCTTTCTTT
TRBV30	-	-	TRBJ1-5	CAWSVGAAKPQHF	TGTGCCTGGAGTGTAGGAGCGGCGAAGCCCCAGCATTTT
TRBV4-2	-	-	TRBJ2-5	CASSQDQAETQYF	TGTGCCAGCAGCCAAGATCAAGCGGAGACCCAGTACTTC
TRBV12-3/TRBV12-4	-	once	TRBJ1-2	CASTQGGGYTF	TGTGCCAGCACACAGGGCGGCGGCTACACCTTC
TRBV11-2	-	-	TRBJ1-5	CASSLEGAQPQHF	TGTGCCAGCAGCTTAGAGGGAGCCCAGCCCCAGCATTTT
TRBV7-2	TRBD1	-	TRBJ2-1	CASRSQGPGEQFF	TGTGCCAGCAGATCACAGGGGCCGGGTGAGCAGTTCTTC
TRBV4-3	TRBD1	-	TRBJ1-4	CASSQDGKGAEGEKLFF	TGCGCCAGCAGCCAAGATGGGAAGGGGGCAGAAGGTGAAAAACTGTTTTTT
TRBV27	TRBD1	-	TRBJ2-7	CASRRGQVSYEQYF	TGTGCCAGCAGACGAGGACAGGTGTCCTACGAGCAGTACTTC
TRBV6-5	-	-	TRBJ1-5	CASSLSSNQPQHF	TGTGCCAGCAGCCTAAGTAGCAATCAGCCCCAGCATTTT
TRBV5-1	-	many	TRBJ2-1	CASSLARANEQFF	TGCGCCAGCAGCTTGGCGAGAGCCAATGAGCAGTTCTTC
TRBV5-1	TRBD1	-	TRBJ1-1	CASSVQGPPTEAFF	TGCGCCAGCAGCGTACAGGGGCCTCCCACTGAAGCTTTCTTT
TRBV10-3	TRBD2	-	TRBJ2-7	CAISEEGLANPYEQYF	TGTGCCATCAGTGAAGAGGGACTAGCGAACCCCTACGAGCAGTACTTC
TRBV9	TRBD1	few	TRBJ2-7	CASSTTFRRGRSGDEQYF	TGTGCCAGCAGCACGACGTTCCGCAGGGGGCGATCGGGTGACGAGCAGTACTTC
TRBV11-3	TRBD1	-	TRBJ1-2	CASSSGTGGARYTF	TGTGCCAGCAGCTCCGGGACAGGGGGCGCGAGGTACACCTTC
TRBV5-6	TRBD1	-	TRBJ1-1	CASSLGSTGENTEAFF	TGTGCCAGCAGCTTGGGGAGTACAGGGGAAAACACTGAAGCTTTCTTT
TRBV27	TRBD2	once	TRBJ2-7	CASSLGPSGSTYEQYF	TGTGCCAGCAGTTTAGGGCCTAGCGGGAGTACTTACGAGCAGTACTTC
TRBV14	TRBD1	few	TRBJ2-1	CASSHSGTGGFNEQFF	TGTGCCAGCAGCCATTCCGGGACAGGGGGATTTAATGAGCAGTTCTTC
TRBV5-5	TRBD1	-	TRBJ1-1	CASSWGTEESFF	TGTGCCAGCAGCTGGGGGACAGAGGAGTCTTTCTTT
TRBV28	-	-	TRBJ2-3	CAPKTDYTQYF	TGTGCCCCCAAGACAGATTATACGCAGTATTTT
TRBV10-3	TRBD1	-	TRBJ1-4	CAISEPLTGGTNEKLFF	TGTGCCATCAGTGAGCCCCTTACAGGGGGGACTAATGAAAAACTGTTTTTT
TRBV29-1	TRBD1	-	TRBJ1-2	CSVEEQGARDRLGYTF	TGCAGCGTTGAAGAACAGGGGGCGAGAGATCGATTGGGCTACACCTTC
TRBV4-3	TRBD1	-	TRBJ1-2	CASSPRDRGNYGYTF	TGCGCCAGCAGCCCCCGGGACAGGGGGAACTATGGCTACACCTTC